This T cell receptor beta chain is drawn from a study of T cells after yellow fever vaccination. Study-level results: Contamination by abundant bulk-population clonotypes could be present in FACS-sorted repertoires. Only a minor proportion of clonotypes was detected across both CD4 and CD8 compartments. Compared with primary, the secondary response was weaker and peaked at day 5, not 15.

The germline CDR1 and CDR2 sequences are LGHDT and YNNKEL (reference sequence). The germline V and J ends were trimmed by 5 bases and 0 bases, with 14 bases remaining between them. This CDR3 is 16 amino acids long. TCRdb ran MiXCR on the 5' RACE reads and lists one entry per CDR3 protein. The sample lists about 310,000 distinct CDR3 sequences, 3.6% occurring once. This clonotype was seen repeatedly, ten times or more. Its cognate antigen is unknown. The rearrangement joins TRBV3-1 to TRBJ1-5; unclear D gene. The sequence came from a man aged 18-30 years who received the YFV17D yellow fever vaccine. Here the sequenced sample was PBMCs, taken on the day of the yellow fever booster vaccination. DNA of the CDR3: TGTGCCAGCAGCGGAGGGCCCAGTCATAGCAATCAGCCCCAGCATTTT. It encodes CASSGGPSHSNQPQHF.